The present T cell receptor (beta chain) was sequenced within a study of T-cell reconstitution after alpha-beta-depleted transplantation in children. Findings and limits, study-wide: Surviving thymic progenitors and recipient T cells were the source of high TCRbeta diversity at day 60 in some patients. Expanded graft clones, several hundred of them, were reportedly the source of alpha-beta T cells about two months after transplant. At one year after transplant, newly produced T cells mostly accounted for T-cell counts and diversity.

The authors prepared the TCRbeta library with unique molecular identifiers. TCRdb used MiXCR to reprocess the PCR reads, holding one entry per CDR3 protein. The sample lists 900,000 or so distinct CDR3 sequences; roughly 15% were seen once. This clonotype was observed many times. Its antigen is unidentified. The source was PBMCs, mostly from graft donor cells, collected 360 days after TCRalphabeta/CD19-depleted stem cell transplant. The receptor was derived from a male patient aged 10 to 17 who had a stem cell transplant for acute lymphoblastic leukemia, so the T cells may come from the graft donor.

The CDR3 here is CASSLVGFAYEQYF. The CDR3 nucleotides read TGCGCCAGCAGCTTGGTCGGGTTTGCCTACGAGCAGTACTTC. V gene TRBV5-1 combines with J gene TRBJ2-7; no reliable D call. Trimming left V 0 bases short and J 2 bases short, with 9 bases between. The CDR3 runs 14 residues. CDR1 and CDR2 (germline): SGHRS, YFSETQ.